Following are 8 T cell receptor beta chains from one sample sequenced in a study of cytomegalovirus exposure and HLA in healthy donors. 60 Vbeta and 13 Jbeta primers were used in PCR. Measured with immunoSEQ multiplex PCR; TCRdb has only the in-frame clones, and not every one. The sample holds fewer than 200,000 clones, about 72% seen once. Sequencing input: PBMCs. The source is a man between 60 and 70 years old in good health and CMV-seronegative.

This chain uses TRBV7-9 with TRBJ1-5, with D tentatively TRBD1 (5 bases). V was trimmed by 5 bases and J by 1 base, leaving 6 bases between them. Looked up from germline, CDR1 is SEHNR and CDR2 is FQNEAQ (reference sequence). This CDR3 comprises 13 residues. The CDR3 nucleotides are TGTGCCAGCAGCGGACAAAGCAATCAGCCCCAGCATTTT. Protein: CASSGQSNQPQHF.

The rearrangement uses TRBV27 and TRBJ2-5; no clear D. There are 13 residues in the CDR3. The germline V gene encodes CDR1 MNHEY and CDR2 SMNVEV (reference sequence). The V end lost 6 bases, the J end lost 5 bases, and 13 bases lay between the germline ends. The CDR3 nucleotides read TGTGCCAGCAGCAATGCCCGGCGGGAGACCCAGTACTTC. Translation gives CASSNARRETQYF.

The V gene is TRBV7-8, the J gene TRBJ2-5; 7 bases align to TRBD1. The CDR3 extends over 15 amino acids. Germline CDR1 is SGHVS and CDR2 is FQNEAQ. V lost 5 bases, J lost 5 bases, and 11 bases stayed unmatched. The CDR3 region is CASSTGAYPGETQYF. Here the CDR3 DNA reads TGTGCCAGCAGCACAGGGGCCTACCCCGGGGAGACCCAGTACTTC.

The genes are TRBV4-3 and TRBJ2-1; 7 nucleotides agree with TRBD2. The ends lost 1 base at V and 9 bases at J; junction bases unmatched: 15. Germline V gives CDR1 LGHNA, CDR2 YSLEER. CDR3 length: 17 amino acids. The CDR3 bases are TGCGCCAGCAGCCAAGGGGTTGGGGGATGGGGGGGAAGTGAGCAGTTCTTC. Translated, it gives CASSQGVGGWGGSEQFF.

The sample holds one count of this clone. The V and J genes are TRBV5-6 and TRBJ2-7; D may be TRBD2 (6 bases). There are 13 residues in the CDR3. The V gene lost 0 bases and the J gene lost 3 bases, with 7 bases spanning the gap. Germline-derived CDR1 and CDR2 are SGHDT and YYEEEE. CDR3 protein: CASSLVGGYEQYF. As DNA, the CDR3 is TGTGCCAGCAGCTTGGTCGGGGGCTACGAGCAGTACTTC.

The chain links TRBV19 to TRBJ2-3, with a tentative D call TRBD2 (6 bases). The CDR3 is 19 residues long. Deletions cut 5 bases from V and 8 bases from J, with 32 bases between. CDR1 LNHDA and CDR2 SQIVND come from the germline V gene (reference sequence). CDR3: CASSLRGRGALGGKGTQYF. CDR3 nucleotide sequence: TGTGCCAGTAGTCTCCGCGGCCGGGGCGCCCTGGGCGGGAAGGGTACGCAGTATTTT.

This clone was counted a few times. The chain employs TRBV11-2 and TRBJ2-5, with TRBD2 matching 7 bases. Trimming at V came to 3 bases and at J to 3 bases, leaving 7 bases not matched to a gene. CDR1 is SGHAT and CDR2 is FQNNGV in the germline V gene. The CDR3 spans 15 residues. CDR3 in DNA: TGTGCCAGCAGCTTCGGTGGTCGGGGGGAAGAGACCCAGTACTTC. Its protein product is CASSFGGRGEETQYF.

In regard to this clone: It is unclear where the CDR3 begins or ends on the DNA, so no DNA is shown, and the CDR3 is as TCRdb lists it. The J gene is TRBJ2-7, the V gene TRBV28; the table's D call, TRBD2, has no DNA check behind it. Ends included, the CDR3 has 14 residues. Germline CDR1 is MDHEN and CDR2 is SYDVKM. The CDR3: CASSLGTGGYEQYF.